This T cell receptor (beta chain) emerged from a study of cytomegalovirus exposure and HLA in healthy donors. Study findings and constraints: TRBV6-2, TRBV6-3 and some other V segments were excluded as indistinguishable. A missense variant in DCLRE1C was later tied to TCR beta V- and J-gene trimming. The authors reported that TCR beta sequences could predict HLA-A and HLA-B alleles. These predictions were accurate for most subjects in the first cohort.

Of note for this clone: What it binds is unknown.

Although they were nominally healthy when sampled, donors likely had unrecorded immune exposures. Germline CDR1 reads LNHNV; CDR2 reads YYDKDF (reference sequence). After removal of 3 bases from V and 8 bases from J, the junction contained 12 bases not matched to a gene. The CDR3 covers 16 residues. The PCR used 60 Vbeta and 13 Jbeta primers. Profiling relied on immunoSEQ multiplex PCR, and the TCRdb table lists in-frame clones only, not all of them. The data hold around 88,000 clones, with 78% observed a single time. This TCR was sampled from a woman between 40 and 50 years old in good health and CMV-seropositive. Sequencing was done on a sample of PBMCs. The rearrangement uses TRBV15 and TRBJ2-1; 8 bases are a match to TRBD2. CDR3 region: CATSSPAGTRGHEQFF. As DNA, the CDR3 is TGTGCCACCAGCAGCCCCGCCGGGACTAGGGGCCATGAGCAGTTCTTC. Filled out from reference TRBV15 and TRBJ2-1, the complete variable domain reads DAMVIQNPRYQVTQFGKPVTLSCSQTLNHNVMYWYQQKSSQAPKLLFHYYDKDFNNEADTPDNFQSRRPNTSFCFLDIRSPGLGDTAMYLCATSSPAGTRGHEQFFGPGTRLTVL.